The 3 T cell receptor beta chains below come from one sample, sequenced in a study of cytomegalovirus exposure and HLA in healthy donors. Use of 60 Vbeta and 13 Jbeta primers characterized the PCR. Libraries were prepared by immunoSEQ multiplex PCR; TCRdb keeps only in-frame clonotypes and omits some of them. This table lists 200,000 to 250,000 clones. Sequenced input: PBMCs. These receptor sequences come from a woman in her 30s in good health and CMV-seropositive.

The chain uses TRBV7-6 and TRBJ2-2; possible D gene TRBD1, 5 bases. Germline values: CDR1 SGHVS, CDR2 FNYEAQ. V lost 1 base and J lost 1, with 10 bases in between. The CDR3 has 16 amino acids. CDR3 amino acids: CASSLGGPQNTGELFF. Here the CDR3 DNA reads TGTGCCAGCAGCTTAGGGGGCCCGCAGAACACCGGGGAGCTGTTTTTT.

The chain employs TRBV2 and TRBJ2-2; no reliable D call. V was shortened by 4 bases and J by 6 bases, with 15 bases between the two germline ends. Per the germline V gene, CDR1 is SNHLY and CDR2 is FYNNEI. The CDR3 has 15 residues. This chain's CDR3 is CASSGLGNRAGELFF. CDR3 bases: TGTGCCAGCAGTGGGTTGGGTAACCGGGCCGGGGAGCTGTTTTTT.

The chain couples TRBV29-1 to TRBJ1-4; 12 bases map to TRBD1. The CDR3 has 21 residues. V trimming: 7 bases; J trimming: 4 bases; junction bases outside the gene matches: 25. CDR1 SQVTM and CDR2 ANQGSEA come from the germline V gene. The CDR3 nucleotides are TGCAGCGCTGGCCCGGGACAGGGGGCAGGGAGGCAACCCTTTCTTAATGAAAAACTGTTTTTT. Its protein product is CSAGPGQGAGRQPFLNEKLFF.